The clone carrying this TCR beta chain showed up just a few times. Its specificity is unknown. CDR1 SGHTA and CDR2 FQGTGA come from the germline V gene. The CDR3 runs to 15 residues. V lost 1 base, J lost 0 bases, and 10 bases lay in between. The data belong to a study of a mutant IDH1 vaccine in newly diagnosed glioma. TCRdb's copy holds only in-frame clones and misses some; the assay was immunoSEQ multiplex PCR. The sample holds approximately 50,000 clones, around 80% seen once. Noted time point: week 47, end of study. It was 300 ug of mutant IDH1 20-mer peptide that made up each vaccine dose, given with topical imiquimod. There were new WHO grade 3 or 4 astrocytomas in the donors, and these were IDH1-mutant and ATRX-lost.

The J gene is TRBJ2-7, the V gene TRBV7-3; D may be TRBD2 (6 bases). This clonotype was obtained from a woman aged 35 to 49 with glioma. Some clones in this sample may be carry-over from other donors' samples. Sequencing was performed on PBMCs, taken from a glioma patient whose treatment included an IDH1 peptide vaccine. CDR3 protein: CASSLRPAGSYEQYF. The CDR3 DNA is TGTGCCAGCAGCTTAAGGCCAGCGGGCTCCTACGAGCAGTACTTC.